This T cell receptor beta chain was observed in a study of monozygotic twins with inflammatory bowel disease. General study points: IBD patients showed reduced TCRbeta diversity (inverse Simpson) versus healthy co-twins. For IBD, no single strong associated signal or clonotype was supported.

Germline V gene sequence: CDR1 MDHEN, CDR2 SYDVKM. This CDR3 has 14 residues. On this clonotype: The antigen remains undetermined.

Total RNA amounting to roughly 3,400 ng went into each TCR library. Added by template switching were UMIs that each held a 6-nucleotide sample barcode. No DNA is given; TCRdb re-called the 5' RACE reads and lists each CDR3 protein once. This sample contains approximately 160,000 distinct CDR3 sequences. The source material was blood. The J gene is TRBJ1-5, the V gene TRBV28; no DNA is available, so the TRBD1 call from TCRdb remains unchecked. The source of this sequence is a human donor with ulcerative colitis or Crohn's disease, or a healthy co-twin of an affected twin (not recorded which). This CDR3 is CASSRRVSNQPQHF.